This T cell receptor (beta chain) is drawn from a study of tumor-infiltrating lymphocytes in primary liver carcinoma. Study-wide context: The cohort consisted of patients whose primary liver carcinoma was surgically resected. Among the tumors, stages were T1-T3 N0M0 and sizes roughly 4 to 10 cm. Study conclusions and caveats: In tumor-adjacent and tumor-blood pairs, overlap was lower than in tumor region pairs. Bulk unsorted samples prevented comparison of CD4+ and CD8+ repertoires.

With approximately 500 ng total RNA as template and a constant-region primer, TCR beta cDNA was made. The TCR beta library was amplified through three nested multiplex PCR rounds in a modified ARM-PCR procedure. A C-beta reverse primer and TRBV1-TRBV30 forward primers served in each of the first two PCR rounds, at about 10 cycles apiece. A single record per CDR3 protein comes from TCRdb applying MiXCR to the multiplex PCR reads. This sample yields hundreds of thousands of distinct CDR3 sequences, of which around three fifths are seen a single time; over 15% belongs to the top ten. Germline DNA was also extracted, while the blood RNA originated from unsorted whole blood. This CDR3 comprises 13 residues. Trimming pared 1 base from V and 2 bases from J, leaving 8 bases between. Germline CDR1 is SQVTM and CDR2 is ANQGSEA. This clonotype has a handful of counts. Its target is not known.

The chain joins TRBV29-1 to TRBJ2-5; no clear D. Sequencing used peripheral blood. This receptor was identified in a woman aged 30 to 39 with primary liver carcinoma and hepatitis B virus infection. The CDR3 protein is CSVEVPQQETQYF. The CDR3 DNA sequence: TGCAGCGTTGAAGTCCCCCAACAAGAGACCCAGTACTTC.